Listed here are 21 T cell receptor beta chains from one sample, sequenced in a study of blood T cell repertoires in COVID-19. Sequenced by immunoSEQ multiplex PCR; TCRdb stores in-frame clones only, minus some. The sample gives 140,000 to 150,000 clones, around nine tenths of which show up once; over 8.5% is in the top ten. The material sequenced was peripheral blood. The receptors shown here come from a woman aged 50 to 60 with active or convalescent COVID-19.

The chain uses TRBV4-1 and TRBJ2-5, with D possibly matching TRBD2 (6 bases). The germline V gene has CDR1 MGHRA and CDR2 YSYEKL. V was shortened by 4 bases and J by 4 bases, with 13 bases between the two germline ends. The CDR3 has 14 amino acids. The CDR3 sequence: CASSPGPGGETQYF. The CDR3 coding sequence is TGCGCCAGCAGCCCCGGTCCCGGGGGAGAGACCCAGTACTTC.

The gene calls are TRBV7-2 and TRBJ2-3, with 7 bases aligning to TRBD1. This CDR3 has 14 amino acids. Losses at the gene ends were 4 bases for V and 0 bases for J; bases not matched to a gene: 1. Germline V gene sequence: CDR1 SGHTA, CDR2 FQGNSA. CDR3 sequence reads: CASSYRGSTDTQYF. The DNA for the CDR3 is TGTGCCAGCAGCTACAGGGGTAGCACAGATACGCAGTATTTT.

This chain uses TRBV9 with TRBJ1-2; TRBD1 agrees at 7 bases. The CDR3 contains 16 residues. CDR1 and CDR2 from the germline V gene are SGDLS and YYNGEE. The trim removed 3 bases at V and 5 bases at J, leaving 13 bases unmatched. DNA for the CDR3: TGTGCCAGCAGCGAAGAGGGGGACAGATTCCTTTATGGCTACACCTTC. Amino acid sequence: CASSEEGDRFLYGYTF.

The genes are TRBV6-2 or TRBV6-3 and TRBJ2-4, with D possibly being TRBD2 (5 bases). With 2 bases removed from V and 7 bases from J, the gap between germline ends came to 18 bases. Germline V gene sequence: CDR1 MNHEY, CDR2 SVGEGT. This CDR3 contains 16 residues. Here the CDR3 reads CASSYRYTAPGNIQYF. CDR3 in DNA: TGTGCCAGCAGTTACCGTTATACTGCGCCGGGGAACATTCAGTACTTC.

The chain links TRBV19 to TRBJ2-5; 10 nucleotides match TRBD1. With 7 bases clipped from V and 5 bases from J, the junction kept 13 bases outside the gene matches. The CDR3 length is 16 residues. The V gene's germline CDR1 is LNHDA and CDR2 SQIVND (reference sequence). CDR3 in amino acids: CASTNRGTGASETQYF. Written as DNA, the CDR3 is TGTGCCAGTACTAATAGGGGGACAGGGGCATCGGAGACCCAGTACTTC.

The genes are TRBV5-1 and TRBJ1-2; D possibly corresponds to TRBD1 (6 bases). Germline assignment: CDR1 SGHRS and CDR2 YFSETQ. The CDR3 spans 13 residues. V lost 5 bases and J 5 bases, leaving 13 bases between the germline ends. CDR3 sequence: CASSWDNGYGYTF. Written as DNA, the CDR3 is TGCGCCAGCAGTTGGGACAATGGTTATGGCTACACCTTC.

This rearrangement joins TRBV10-3 to TRBJ1-2, with 7 bases matching TRBD1. Germline-derived CDR1 and CDR2 are ENHRY and SYGVKD. The CDR3 is 15 residues long. With V trimmed by 11 bases and J by 7 bases, 19 bases remained unmatched. The CDR3: CALSTGTTPSGGYTF. In nucleotides, the CDR3 is TGTGCCCTCTCGACAGGGACCACACCTTCGGGTGGCTACACCTTC.

The CDR3 sequence: CATKSSRTGVYNGYTF. CDR3 bases: TGTGCCACCAAATCGTCCCGGACAGGGGTATACAACGGCTACACCTTC. This chain joins TRBV24-1 and TRBJ1-2; 9 positions agree with TRBD1. Germline values: CDR1 KGHDR, CDR2 SFDVKD. J lost 8 bases, V lost 8 bases, and 17 bases had no gene match. The CDR3 contains 16 residues.

V is TRBV19 and J is TRBJ1-1; D unclear. This CDR3 has 13 amino acids. V was trimmed by 7 bases and J by 1 base, leaving 10 bases between them. Germline-derived CDR1 and CDR2 are LNHDA and SQIVND (reference sequence). CDR3 nucleotide sequence: TGTGCCAGTATCGGGAGTGGGAACACTGAAGCTTTCTTT. Protein: CASIGSGNTEAFF.

The chain joins TRBV4-2 to TRBJ1-4, with 8 bases identical to TRBD1. The CDR3 covers 15 residues. Losses at the gene ends were 0 bases for V and 8 bases for J; bases not matched to a gene: 5. CDR1 is LGHNA, CDR2 YNFKEQ, per germline. CDR3 DNA sequence: TGTGCCAGCAGCCAAGAGGACGGACAGGGAGAAAAACTGTTTTTT. Protein sequence: CASSQEDGQGEKLFF.

The V call is TRBV5-6, the J call TRBJ2-5; 7 bases map to TRBD2. The CDR3 is 15 amino acids. In germline, CDR1 is SGHDT, CDR2 YYEEEE. With 0 bases clipped from V and 2 bases from J, the junction kept 4 bases outside the gene matches. CDR3 sequence: CASSLVWGGQETQYF. In DNA form, the CDR3 reads TGTGCCAGCAGCTTGGTTTGGGGGGGACAAGAGACCCAGTACTTC.

This rearrangement joins TRBV30 to TRBJ1-5; TRBD1 matches at 9 bases. The CDR3 runs to 17 residues. Trimming removed 2 bases from V and 0 bases from J; junction bases left unmatched: 8. Looked up from germline, CDR1 is GTSNPN and CDR2 is SVGIG (reference sequence). Here the CDR3 reads CAWSRGQGQYSNQPQHF. As DNA, the CDR3 is TGTGCCTGGAGTAGGGGACAGGGACAATATAGCAATCAGCCCCAGCATTTT.

The chain uses TRBV6-5 and TRBJ1-2; the D gene is possibly TRBD1 (5 bases). V gave up 5 bases and J gave up 5 bases, with 12 bases separating them. The CDR3 contains 13 residues. Germline V gene lookup returns CDR1 MNHEY and CDR2 SVGAGI. DNA for the CDR3: TGTGCCAGCAGTCGCGACAGCCATTATGGCTACACCTTC. This encodes CASSRDSHYGYTF.

V gene TRBV11-2 combines with J gene TRBJ2-7; 7 positions agree with TRBD2. Losses at the gene ends were 1 base for V and 6 bases for J; bases not matched to a gene: 3. This CDR3 contains 13 residues. Looked up from germline, CDR1 is SGHAT and CDR2 is FQNNGV. The CDR3 sequence is CASSLVLASEQYF. The DNA for the CDR3 is TGTGCCAGCAGCTTAGTACTAGCGAGCGAGCAGTACTTC.

The chain carries TRBV25-1 and TRBJ1-2, with 7 bases lining up with TRBD1. After removal of 3 bases from V and 2 bases from J, the junction contained 6 bases not matched to a gene. Germline V CDR1 and CDR2: MGHDK, SYGVNS. The CDR3 sequence is 15 residues long. The CDR3 spells CASSEQTGSNYGYTF. The CDR3 DNA follows: TGTGCCAGCAGTGAGCAGACAGGGTCAAACTATGGCTACACCTTC.

This rearrangement joins TRBV21-1 to TRBJ2-2; the table's D call, TRBD1, has no DNA check behind it. TRBV21-1 is a pseudogene. The CDR3 runs to 18 residues. The CDR3 reads CASSAQRTGGPRTGELFF. The DNA for the CDR3 is TGTGCCAGCAGCGCACAACGGACAGGGGGGCCTCGGACCGGGGAGCTGTTTTTT.

A single count supports this clone. The V gene is TRBV12-3 or TRBV12-4, the J gene TRBJ1-4; D ambiguous. The CDR3 totals 13 residues. Trimming left V 10 bases short and J 0 bases short, with 9 bases between. The CDR3, as DNA: TGTGCCACCTCCTCCTCAACTAATGAAAAACTGTTTTTT. Its translation is CATSSSTNEKLFF.

The genes are TRBV7-9 and TRBJ2-3, with D possibly matching TRBD1 (6 bases). Germline V CDR1 and CDR2: SEHNR, FQNEAQ (reference sequence). There are 15 residues in the CDR3. Trimming stripped 1 base from V and 4 bases from J, with 12 bases between. The CDR3 bases are TGTGCCAGCAGCTTAGAGGGAACAGGGTCAGATACGCAGTATTTT. Translating gives CASSLEGTGSDTQYF.

This clone was recorded once. CDR3 amino acids: CASSLGLAGADTGELFF. The CDR3 nucleotides read TGCGCCAGCAGCCTGGGACTAGCGGGGGCCGACACCGGGGAGCTGTTTTTT. J is TRBJ2-2 and V is TRBV4-1; TRBD2 matches at 14 bases. The CDR3 covers 17 residues. With 4 bases clipped from V and 3 bases from J, the junction kept 4 bases outside the gene matches. Germline CDR1 is MGHRA and CDR2 is YSYEKL.

The chain has TRBV9 and TRBJ1-3; possibly TRBD1 for D (5 bases). Looked up from germline, CDR1 is SGDLS and CDR2 is YYNGEE. Trimming cost V 4 bases and J 0 bases, with 26 bases left between them. The CDR3 is made up of 20 amino acids. The DNA for the CDR3 is TGTGCCAGCAGCCGCTACACCCCGACAGCCCCACTCCTCTCTGGAAACACCATATATTTT. It codes for CASSRYTPTAPLLSGNTIYF.

The genes are TRBV6-5 and TRBJ1-1; D is uncertain. Germline values: CDR1 MNHEY, CDR2 SVGAGI. With 1 base removed from V and 4 bases from J, the gap between germline ends came to 7 bases. The CDR3 length is 13 residues. The DNA of the CDR3 is TGTGCCAGCAGTTACTTGCAGGCCACTGAAGCTTTCTTT. Translated, it gives CASSYLQATEAFF.